This is a list of T cell receptor beta chains from one sample in a study of T-cell reconstitution after alpha-beta-depleted transplantation in children. TCRdb re-called the PCR reads with MiXCR, one entry per CDR3 protein. The top ten clones hold 2% to 3% of a sample with about 340,000 distinct CDR3 sequences, 10% of them seen once. Here the sequenced sample was PBMCs from the stem cell graft donor, taken from the stem cell graft. These receptor sequences come from a human donor who donated a stem cell graft to a child with acute lymphoblastic leukemia. CDR3s include the opening cysteine and the closing phenylalanine or tryptophan.

CDR3,J,V
CSVITSLRTGLATQYF,TRBJ2-5,TRBV29-1
CASSLVGGSDTQYF,TRBJ2-3,TRBV7-2
CSVGTLEAFF,TRBJ1-1,TRBV29-1
CASSLADPSSDEQFF,TRBJ2-1,TRBV5-1
CASSLVSAVRGYATEAFF,TRBJ1-1,TRBV7-9
CASSYLPGQGMETQYF,TRBJ2-5,TRBV6-2/TRBV6-3
CASSLQGAREAFF,TRBJ1-1,TRBV12-3/TRBV12-4
CASSQDQGYNEQFF,TRBJ2-1,TRBV4-3
CASIPSHFTGINYGYTF,TRBJ1-2,TRBV12-3/TRBV12-4
CASRYERGFTDTQYF,TRBJ2-3,TRBV7-9
CASSLRPQRVSYEQYF,TRBJ2-7,TRBV28
CSADPGTGDEQYF,TRBJ2-7,TRBV29-1
CASSIRGQYGLSSQPQHF,TRBJ1-5,TRBV19
CASSPGQGGYTEAFF,TRBJ1-1,TRBV6-2/TRBV6-3
CASSQVDEQYF,TRBJ2-7,TRBV3-1
CASSPSGSQGDTQYF,TRBJ2-3,TRBV9
CASSLAVGASTDTQYF,TRBJ2-3,TRBV7-9
CASSPPVAEFYNEQFF,TRBJ2-1,TRBV7-9
CAWSTGVRTDTQYF,TRBJ2-3,TRBV30
CASKHTLAGGYEQYF,TRBJ2-7,TRBV27
CASSQADRERGEQFF,TRBJ2-1,TRBV4-3
CASSLTGSQETQYF,TRBJ2-5,TRBV28
CASSLLSGSRTGELFF,TRBJ2-2,TRBV12-3/TRBV12-4
CASILGKGDEQFF,TRBJ2-1,TRBV2
CASSLSPAGGQETQYF,TRBJ2-5,TRBV7-3
CATSRDREGNEQFF,TRBJ2-1,TRBV15